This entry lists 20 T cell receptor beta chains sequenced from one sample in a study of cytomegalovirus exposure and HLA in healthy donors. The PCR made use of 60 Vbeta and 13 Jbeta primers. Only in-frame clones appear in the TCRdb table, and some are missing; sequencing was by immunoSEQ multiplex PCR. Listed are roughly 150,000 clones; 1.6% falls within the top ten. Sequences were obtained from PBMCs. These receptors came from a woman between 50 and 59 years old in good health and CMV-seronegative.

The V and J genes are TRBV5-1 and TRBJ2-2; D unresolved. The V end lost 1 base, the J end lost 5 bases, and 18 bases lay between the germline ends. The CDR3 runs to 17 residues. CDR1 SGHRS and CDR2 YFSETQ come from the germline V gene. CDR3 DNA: TGCGCCAGCAGCTTGTACCTCGAGGCTTCGAGTACCGGGGAGCTGTTTTTT. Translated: CASSLYLEASSTGELFF.

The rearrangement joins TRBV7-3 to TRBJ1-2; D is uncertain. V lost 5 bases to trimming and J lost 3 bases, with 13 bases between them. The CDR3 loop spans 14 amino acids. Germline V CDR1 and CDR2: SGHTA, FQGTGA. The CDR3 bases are TGTGCCAGCAGCCCTGTCGCCTCAGACTATGGCTACACCTTC. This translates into CASSPVASDYGYTF.

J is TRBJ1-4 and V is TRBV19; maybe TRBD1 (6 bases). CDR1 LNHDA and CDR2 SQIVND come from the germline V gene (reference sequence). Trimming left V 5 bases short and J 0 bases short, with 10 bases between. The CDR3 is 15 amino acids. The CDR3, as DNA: TGTGCCAGTAGTCTTTACAGGGCAACTAATGAAAAACTGTTTTTT. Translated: CASSLYRATNEKLFF.

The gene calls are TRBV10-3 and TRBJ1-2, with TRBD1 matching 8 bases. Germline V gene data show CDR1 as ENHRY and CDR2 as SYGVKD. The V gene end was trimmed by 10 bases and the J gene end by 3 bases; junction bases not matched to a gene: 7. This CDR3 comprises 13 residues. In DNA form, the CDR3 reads TGTGCCACTCGTAAACAGGGGGACTATGGCTACACCTTC. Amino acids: CATRKQGDYGYTF.

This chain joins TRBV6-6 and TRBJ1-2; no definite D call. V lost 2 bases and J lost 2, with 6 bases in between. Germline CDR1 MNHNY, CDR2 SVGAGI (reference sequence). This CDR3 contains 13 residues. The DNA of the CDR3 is TGTGCCAGCAGTTACGCTAGAAACTATGGCTACACCTTC. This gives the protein CASSYARNYGYTF.

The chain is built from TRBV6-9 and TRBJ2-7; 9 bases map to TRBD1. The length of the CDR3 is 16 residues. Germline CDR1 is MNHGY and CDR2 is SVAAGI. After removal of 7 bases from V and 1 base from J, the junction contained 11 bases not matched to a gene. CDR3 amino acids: CASTSPWGQGSYEQYF. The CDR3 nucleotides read TGTGCCAGCACGTCCCCTTGGGGACAGGGATCCTACGAGCAGTACTTC.

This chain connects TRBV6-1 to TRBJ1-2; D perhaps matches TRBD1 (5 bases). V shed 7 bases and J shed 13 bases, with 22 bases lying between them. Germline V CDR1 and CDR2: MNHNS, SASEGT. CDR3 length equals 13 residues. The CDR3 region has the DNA TGTGCCAGCAACTATGGAGGGGCTGGCCCCCCCACCTTC. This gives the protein CASNYGGAGPPTF.

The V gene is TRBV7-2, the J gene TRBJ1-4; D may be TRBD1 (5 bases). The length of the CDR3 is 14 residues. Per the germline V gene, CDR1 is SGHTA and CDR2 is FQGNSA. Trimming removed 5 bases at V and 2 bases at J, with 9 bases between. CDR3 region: CASSVRATNEKLFF. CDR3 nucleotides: TGTGCCAGCAGCGTCAGGGCTACTAATGAAAAACTGTTTTTT. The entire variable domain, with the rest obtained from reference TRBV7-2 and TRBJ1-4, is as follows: GAGVSQSPSNKVTEKGKDVELRCDPISGHTALYWYRQSLGQGLEFLIYFQGNSAPDKSGLPSDRFSAERTGGSVSTLTIQRTQQEDSAVYLCASSVRATNEKLFFGSGTQLSVL.

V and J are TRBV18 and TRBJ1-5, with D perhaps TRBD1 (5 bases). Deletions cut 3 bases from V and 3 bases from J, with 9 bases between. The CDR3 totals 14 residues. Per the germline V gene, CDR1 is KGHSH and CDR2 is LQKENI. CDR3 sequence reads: CASSPGAANQPQHF. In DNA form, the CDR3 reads TGTGCCAGCTCACCTGGGGCAGCCAATCAGCCCCAGCATTTT.

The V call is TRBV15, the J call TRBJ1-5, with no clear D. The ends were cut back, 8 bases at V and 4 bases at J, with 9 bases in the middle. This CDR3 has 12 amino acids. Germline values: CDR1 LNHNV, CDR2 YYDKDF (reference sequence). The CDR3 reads CATALGNQPQHF. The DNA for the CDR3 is TGTGCCACCGCCCTAGGAAATCAGCCCCAGCATTTT.

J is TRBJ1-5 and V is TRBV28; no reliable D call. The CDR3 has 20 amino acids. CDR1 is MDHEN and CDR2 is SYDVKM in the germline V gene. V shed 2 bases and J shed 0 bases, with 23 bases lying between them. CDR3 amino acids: CASSLLSRVAQYHSNQPQHF. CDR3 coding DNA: TGTGCCAGCAGTTTACTTTCTAGAGTGGCGCAGTACCATAGCAATCAGCCCCAGCATTTT.

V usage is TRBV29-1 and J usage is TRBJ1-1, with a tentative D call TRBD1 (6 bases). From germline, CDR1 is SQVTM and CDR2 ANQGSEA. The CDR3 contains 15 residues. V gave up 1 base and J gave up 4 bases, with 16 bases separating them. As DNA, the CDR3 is TGCAGCGTTGAAGGAGTGGGGGGGGCTCTCACTGAAGCTTTCTTT. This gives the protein CSVEGVGGALTEAFF.

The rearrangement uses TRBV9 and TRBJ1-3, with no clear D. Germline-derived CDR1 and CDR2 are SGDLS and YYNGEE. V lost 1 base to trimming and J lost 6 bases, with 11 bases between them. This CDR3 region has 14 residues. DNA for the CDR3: TGTGCCAGCAGCGTAACCTCGAGGGAAAACACCATATATTTT. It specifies CASSVTSRENTIYF.

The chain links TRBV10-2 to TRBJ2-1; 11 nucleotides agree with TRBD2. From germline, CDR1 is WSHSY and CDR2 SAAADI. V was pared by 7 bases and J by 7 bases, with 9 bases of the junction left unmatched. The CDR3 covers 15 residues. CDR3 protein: CASTLAGGMVNEQFF. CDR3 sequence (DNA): TGCGCCAGCACCCTAGCGGGAGGTATGGTAAATGAGCAGTTCTTC.

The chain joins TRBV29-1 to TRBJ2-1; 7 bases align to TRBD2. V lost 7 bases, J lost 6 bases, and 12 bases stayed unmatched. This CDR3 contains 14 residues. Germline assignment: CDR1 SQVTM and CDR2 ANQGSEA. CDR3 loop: CSGQGLAGANEQFF. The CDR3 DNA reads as TGCAGCGGCCAAGGGTTAGCGGGTGCCAATGAGCAGTTCTTC.

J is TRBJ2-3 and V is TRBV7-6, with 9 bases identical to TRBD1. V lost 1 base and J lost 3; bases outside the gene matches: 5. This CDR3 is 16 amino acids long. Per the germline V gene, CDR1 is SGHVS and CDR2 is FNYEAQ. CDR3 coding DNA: TGTGCCAGCAGCTTAGGCGGGACAGGGTTAACAGATACGCAGTATTTT. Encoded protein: CASSLGGTGLTDTQYF.

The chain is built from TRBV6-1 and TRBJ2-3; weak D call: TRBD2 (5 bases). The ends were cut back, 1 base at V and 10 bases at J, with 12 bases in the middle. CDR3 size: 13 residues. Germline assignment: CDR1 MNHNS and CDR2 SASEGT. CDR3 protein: CASSEVAEVAQYF. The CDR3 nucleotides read TGTGCCAGCAGTGAAGTGGCGGAGGTTGCGCAGTATTTT.

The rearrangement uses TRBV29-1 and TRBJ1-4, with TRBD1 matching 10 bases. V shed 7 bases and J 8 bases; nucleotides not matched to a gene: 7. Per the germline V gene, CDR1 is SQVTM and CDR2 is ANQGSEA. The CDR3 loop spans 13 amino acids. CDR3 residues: CSALTGGGEKLFF. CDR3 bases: TGCAGCGCCCTGACAGGGGGCGGGGAAAAACTGTTTTTT.

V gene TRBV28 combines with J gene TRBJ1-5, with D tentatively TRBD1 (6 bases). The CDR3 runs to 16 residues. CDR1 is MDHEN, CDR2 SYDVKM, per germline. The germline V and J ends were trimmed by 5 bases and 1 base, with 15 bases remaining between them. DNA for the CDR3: TGTGCCAGCAGTACCATACAGGGAGTGAGCAATCAGCCCCAGCATTTT. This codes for CASSTIQGVSNQPQHF.

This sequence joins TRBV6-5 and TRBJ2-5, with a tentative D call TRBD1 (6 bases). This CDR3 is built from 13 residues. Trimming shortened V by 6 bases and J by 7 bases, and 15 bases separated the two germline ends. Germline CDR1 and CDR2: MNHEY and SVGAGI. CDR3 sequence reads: CASSLDRLGTQYF. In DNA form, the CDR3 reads TGTGCCAGCAGCCTTGACAGGCTCGGGACCCAGTACTTC.